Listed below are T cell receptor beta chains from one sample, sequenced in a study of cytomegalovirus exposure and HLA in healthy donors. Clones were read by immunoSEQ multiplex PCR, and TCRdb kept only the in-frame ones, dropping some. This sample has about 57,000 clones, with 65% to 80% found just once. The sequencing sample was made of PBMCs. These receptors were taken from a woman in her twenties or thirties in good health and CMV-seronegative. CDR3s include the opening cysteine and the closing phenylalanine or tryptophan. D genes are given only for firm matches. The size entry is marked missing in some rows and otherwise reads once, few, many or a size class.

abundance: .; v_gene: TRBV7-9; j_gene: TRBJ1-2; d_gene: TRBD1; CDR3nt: TGTTCCAGCAGCTTAGGGAGGGGACAGGGGGCGGATGGCTACACCTTC; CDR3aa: CSSSLGRGQGADGYTF
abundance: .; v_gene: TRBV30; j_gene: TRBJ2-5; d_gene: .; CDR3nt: TGTGCCTGGACCCTCGGGGGGCTTTTCCAAGAGACCCAGTACTTC; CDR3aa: CAWTLGGLFQETQYF
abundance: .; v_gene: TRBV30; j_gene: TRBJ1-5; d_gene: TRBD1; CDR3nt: TGTGCCTGGAGCGGAGACAGGGCTTTGGGGCCCCAGCATTTT; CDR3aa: CAWSGDRALGPQHF
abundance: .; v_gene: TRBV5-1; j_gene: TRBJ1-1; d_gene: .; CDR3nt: TGCGCCAGCAGCTTGCCCTCGAACACTGAAGCTTTCTTT; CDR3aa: CASSLPSNTEAFF
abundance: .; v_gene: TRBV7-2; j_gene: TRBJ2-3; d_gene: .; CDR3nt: TGTGCCAGCAGCTTAAATACAGGGGATACGCAGTATTTT; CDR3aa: CASSLNTGDTQYF
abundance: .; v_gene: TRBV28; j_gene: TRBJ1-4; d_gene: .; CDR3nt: TGTGCCAGCACCCTTTCATGGAGGGGCGGTGAAAAACTGTTTTTT; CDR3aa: CASTLSWRGGEKLFF
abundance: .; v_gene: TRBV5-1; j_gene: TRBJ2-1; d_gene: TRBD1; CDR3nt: TGCGCCAGCAGCTTAGGACAGGGGGAGTACAATGAGCAGTTCTTC; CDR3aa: CASSLGQGEYNEQFF
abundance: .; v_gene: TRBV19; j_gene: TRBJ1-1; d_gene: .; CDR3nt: TGTGCCAGTAGCGCAGGCAGGGGTGGGACTGAAGCTTTCTTT; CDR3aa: CASSAGRGGTEAFF
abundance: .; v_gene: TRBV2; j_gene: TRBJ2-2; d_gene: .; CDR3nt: TGTGCCAGCAGGGTAGGAGTTGCGAACACCGGGGAGCTGTTTTTT; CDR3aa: CASRVGVANTGELFF
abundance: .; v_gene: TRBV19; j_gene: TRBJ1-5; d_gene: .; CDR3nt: TGTGCCAGTAGTATGTGGCTCAATCAGCCCCAGCATTTT; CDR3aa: CASSMWLNQPQHF
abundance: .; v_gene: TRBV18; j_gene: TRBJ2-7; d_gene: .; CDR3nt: TGTGCCAGCTCACAGGGGTCGTATTACGGGCAGTACTTC; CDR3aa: CASSQGSYYGQYF
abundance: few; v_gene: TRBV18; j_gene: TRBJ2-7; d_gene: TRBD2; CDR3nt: TGTGCCAGCTCACGGCCGGGACTAGCGGGATCATCCTACGAGCAGTACTTC; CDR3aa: CASSRPGLAGSSYEQYF
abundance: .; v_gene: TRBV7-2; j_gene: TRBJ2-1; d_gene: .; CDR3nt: TGTGCCAGCAGCTTAATCCCAGGGTACAATGAGCAGTTCTTC; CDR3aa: CASSLIPGYNEQFF